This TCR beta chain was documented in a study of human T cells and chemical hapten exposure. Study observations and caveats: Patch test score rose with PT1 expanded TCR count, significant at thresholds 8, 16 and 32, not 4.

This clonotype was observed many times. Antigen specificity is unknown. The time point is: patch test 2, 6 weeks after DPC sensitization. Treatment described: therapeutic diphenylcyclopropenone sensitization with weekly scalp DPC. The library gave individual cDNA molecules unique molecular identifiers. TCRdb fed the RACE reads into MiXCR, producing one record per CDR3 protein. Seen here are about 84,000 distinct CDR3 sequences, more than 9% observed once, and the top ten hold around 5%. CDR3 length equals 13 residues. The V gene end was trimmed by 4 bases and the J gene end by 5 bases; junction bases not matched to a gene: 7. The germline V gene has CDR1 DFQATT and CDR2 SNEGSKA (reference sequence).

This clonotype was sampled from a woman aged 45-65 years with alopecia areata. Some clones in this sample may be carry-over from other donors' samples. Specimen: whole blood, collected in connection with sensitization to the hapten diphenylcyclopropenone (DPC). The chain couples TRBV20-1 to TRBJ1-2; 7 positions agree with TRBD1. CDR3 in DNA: TGCAGTGCTACGAGACAGGGAGAGTATGGCTACACCTTC. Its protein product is CSATRQGEYGYTF.